These 13 T cell receptor beta chains were all obtained from the same sample, sequenced in a study of CD8+ T cells in alopecia areata. RNA extraction and reverse transcription yielded cDNA as sequencing template. Libraries were prepared by immunoSEQ multiplex PCR; TCRdb keeps only in-frame clonotypes and omits some of them. The sample contains around 100,000 clones, roughly 50% of which appear only once. The sequenced material came from CD4+ T cells sorted from blood. The receptors stem from a human donor in good health.

This clone came up a few times. V usage is TRBV7-2 and J usage is TRBJ2-2, with no clear D. The CDR3 runs to 13 residues. V gave up 6 bases and J gave up 3 bases, with 8 bases separating them. Per the germline V gene, CDR1 is SGHTA and CDR2 is FQGNSA. The chain's CDR3 is CASSPTYTGELFF. The CDR3 DNA follows: TGTGCCAGCAGTCCAACTTACACCGGGGAGCTGTTTTTT.

This clone was seen once. The chain carries TRBV7-8 and TRBJ2-7; no clear D. The V gene's germline CDR1 is SGHVS and CDR2 FQNEAQ. The V gene lost 5 bases and the J gene lost 6 bases, with 11 bases spanning the gap. CDR3 length: 12 residues. In DNA, the CDR3 is TGTGCCAGCAGCCGCGCCACGGGCGAGCAGTACTTC. It is translated as CASSRATGEQYF.

V gene TRBV4-3 combines with J gene TRBJ2-1; 10 bases match TRBD2. V shed 3 bases and J 3 bases; nucleotides not matched to a gene: 2. Per the germline V gene, CDR1 is LGHNA and CDR2 is YSLEER. The CDR3 contains 15 residues. CDR3 region: CASSHGLAVYNEQFF. DNA of the CDR3: TGCGCCAGCAGCCACGGACTAGCGGTCTACAATGAGCAGTTCTTC.

CDR3: CASSFPNTGDQPQHF. CDR3 bases: TGTGCCAGCAGTTTTCCGAACACAGGGGATCAGCCCCAGCATTTT. The rearrangement links TRBV28 to TRBJ1-5, with 7 bases lining up with TRBD1. The germline V gene encodes CDR1 MDHEN and CDR2 SYDVKM. J lost 5 bases, V lost 3 bases, and 7 bases had no gene match. This CDR3 spans 15 amino acids.

The chain recombines TRBV5-1 with TRBJ2-7; no reliable D call. There are 13 residues in the CDR3. Trimming took off 0 bases at V and 6 bases at J, with 10 bases between the two ends. Germline-derived CDR1 and CDR2 are SGHRS and YFSETQ. CDR3 sequence: CASSLVQTGEQYF. CDR3 nucleotide sequence: TGCGCCAGCAGCTTGGTCCAGACGGGCGAGCAGTACTTC.

The chain uses TRBV25-1 and TRBJ2-7, with 11 bases that match TRBD1. Per the germline V gene, CDR1 is MGHDK and CDR2 is SYGVNS. The V and J ends lost 3 bases and 7 bases, in that order; junction bases with no gene match: 8. This CDR3 is built from 15 residues. The CDR3 here is CASSDPGQGAWEQYF. CDR3 DNA sequence: TGTGCCAGCAGTGATCCAGGACAGGGGGCCTGGGAGCAGTACTTC.

Worth noting for this clone: The same CDR3 arises from other DNA sequences in this sample as well. CDR3 residues: CSVAWETQYF. The CDR3 DNA sequence: TGCAGCGTTGCATGGGAGACCCAGTACTTC. The gene calls are TRBV29-1 and TRBJ2-5; D call uncertain. The germline CDR1 and CDR2 sequences are SQVTM and ANQGSEA. V lost 4 bases and J lost 5, with 5 bases in between. This CDR3 is built from 10 residues.

This chain connects TRBV5-5 to TRBJ1-1; D might be TRBD1 (5 bases). CDR1 SGHKS and CDR2 YYEKEE come from the germline V gene (reference sequence). V was clipped by 0 bases and J by 4 bases, with 16 bases between them. The length of the CDR3 is 16 residues. The CDR3 nucleotides read TGTGCCAGCAGCTTGGATCCCGCCGGGAGGGGCACTGAAGCTTTCTTT. This translates into CASSLDPAGRGTEAFF. The whole variable domain, remainder taken from reference TRBV5-5 and TRBJ1-1, is DAGVTQSPTHLIKTRGQQVTLRCSPISGHKSVSWYQQVLGQGPQFIFQYYEKEERGRGNFPDRFSARQFPNYSSELNVNALLLGDSALYLCASSLDPAGRGTEAFFGQGTRLTVV.

In this sample, this clone turned up once. The J gene is TRBJ2-3, the V gene TRBV27; TRBD2 matches 8 bases. Per the germline V gene, CDR1 is MNHEY and CDR2 is SMNVEV (reference sequence). J gave up 4 bases and V 4 bases, and 7 bases lay outside the gene matches. There are 15 residues in the CDR3. CDR3 protein: CASSSGAGVPDTQYF. CDR3 nucleotide sequence: TGTGCCAGCAGTTCGGGAGCGGGGGTGCCAGATACGCAGTATTTT.

The V gene is TRBV5-4, the J gene TRBJ2-4; D might be TRBD1 or TRBD2, each matching 5 bases. This CDR3 spans 14 amino acids. In germline, CDR1 is SGHNT, CDR2 YYREEE (reference sequence). Between the trimmed V and J ends, which lost 4 bases and 0 bases, there was a span of 8 bases. The CDR3: CASSPGTAKNIQYF. The CDR3 DNA reads TGTGCCAGCAGCCCCGGGACAGCCAAAAACATTCAGTACTTC.

This clone was seen more than once but under ten times. This rearrangement joins TRBV30 to TRBJ1-1, with 8 bases aligning to TRBD1. V shed 4 bases and J 4 bases; nucleotides not matched to a gene: 5. The CDR3 totals 13 residues. The germline V gene has CDR1 GTSNPN and CDR2 SVGIG (reference sequence). The CDR3 sequence is CAWTRTGGTEAFF. The CDR3 DNA reads TGTGCCTGGACCCGAACAGGGGGCACTGAAGCTTTCTTT.

The chain joins TRBV5-5 to TRBJ2-5; D gene uncertain. CDR3 length: 13 residues. With 0 bases removed from V and 2 bases from J, the gap between germline ends came to 5 bases. The germline V gene encodes CDR1 SGHKS and CDR2 YYEKEE (reference sequence). CDR3 in amino acids: CASSLDPQETQYF. CDR3 sequence (DNA): TGTGCCAGCAGCTTGGACCCTCAAGAGACCCAGTACTTC.

The chain has TRBV28 and TRBJ2-5; tentative D call: TRBD2 (6 bases). The V gene lost 3 bases and the J gene lost 0 bases, with 11 bases spanning the gap. This CDR3 is 15 amino acids long. Germline V gene data show CDR1 as MDHEN and CDR2 as SYDVKM. The CDR3 DNA reads as TGTGCCAGCAGTTTTGGGACTGGGAACCAAGAGACCCAGTACTTC. Its protein is CASSFGTGNQETQYF.